The rows below give T cell receptor beta chains drawn from one sample of a study of blood T cells in healthy people across ages. TCRdb recomputed calls from the 5' RACE reads with MiXCR, one row per CDR3 protein. Of just under 750,000 distinct CDR3 sequences listed, approximately 22% are singletons. The sample comprised blood. The source of these receptors is a man in his 70s in good health. CDR3s include the opening cysteine and the closing phenylalanine or tryptophan.

V: TRBV27; J: TRBJ2-1; CDR3: CASSLSRVYNEQFF
V: TRBV6-6; J: TRBJ1-2; CDR3: CASREGGTNYGYTF
V: TRBV6-5; J: TRBJ1-5; CDR3: CASSRTGGLGQPQHF
V: TRBV6-5; J: -; CDR3: CASSYWRGKVEQYF
V: TRBV6-5; J: TRBJ1-1; CDR3: CASSYVGYTEAFF
V: TRBV20-1; J: TRBJ2-1; CDR3: CSARDRPNNEQFF
V: TRBV7-9; J: TRBJ1-2; CDR3: CASSSWDTNYGYTF
V: TRBV29-1; J: TRBJ1-4; CDR3: CSWGGSGTNEKLFF
V: TRBV6-6; J: TRBJ1-2; CDR3: CASSPAYSYGYTF
V: TRBV4-1; J: -; CDR3: CASSQAFTSGLYEQYF
V: TRBV4-1; J: TRBJ1-1; CDR3: CASSQDGRNTEAFF
V: TRBV6-1; J: TRBJ2-6; CDR3: CASSDIPGTGSSGANVLTF
V: TRBV10-3; J: TRBJ2-1; CDR3: CAISESGGRNAYNEQFF
V: TRBV18; J: TRBJ2-1; CDR3: CASSPQKGRLYNEQFF
V: TRBV12-3/TRBV12-4; J: TRBJ1-2; CDR3: CASSPGTPPGYTF
V: TRBV4-1; J: TRBJ1-1; CDR3: CASSQEVQNTEAFF
V: TRBV20-1; J: TRBJ1-5; CDR3: CSATTGGGNQPQHF
V: TRBV15; J: TRBJ2-5; CDR3: CATSRQPKRRGEETQYF
V: TRBV5-6; J: TRBJ2-7; CDR3: CASSFTDRDEQYF
V: TRBV3-1; J: -; CDR3: CASSQDGRGETQYF
V: TRBV5-1; J: TRBJ2-5; CDR3: CASSLSPLAGAETQYF
V: TRBV5-5; J: TRBJ2-6; CDR3: CASSLAGQEASGANVLTF
V: TRBV29-1; J: TRBJ1-1; CDR3: CSATLLTGNTEAFF
V: TRBV7-8; J: TRBJ2-3; CDR3: CATGEGADTQYF
V: TRBV29-1; J: TRBJ1-1; CDR3: CSAGGGTGNTNTEAFF
V: TRBV5-1; J: TRBJ2-1; CDR3: CASSPAARSYNEQFF
V: TRBV7-8; J: TRBJ2-2; CDR3: CASSRGSATGELFF
V: TRBV4-3; J: TRBJ1-2; CDR3: CASSQERVGDYGYTF
V: TRBV6-1; J: TRBJ2-1; CDR3: CASRLASSSYNEQFF
V: TRBV18; J: TRBJ1-1; CDR3: CASSPLGRPNTEAFF
V: TRBV20-1; J: -; CDR3: CSASDEAQYF
V: TRBV20-1; J: TRBJ2-1; CDR3: CSANFPGTGGQNEQFF
V: TRBV7-9; J: TRBJ1-5; CDR3: CASSLDRGGHQPQHF
V: TRBV7-7; J: TRBJ2-7; CDR3: CASSPGTGLGQYF
V: TRBV7-2; J: TRBJ1-3; CDR3: CASSLHPSGNTIYF
V: TRBV5-1; J: TRBJ2-5; CDR3: CASQGTSGVKETQYF
V: TRBV3-1; J: TRBJ1-1; CDR3: CASSHPRVGRAEAFF
V: TRBV5-6; J: TRBJ1-2; CDR3: CASSLVAQGYAGYTF
V: TRBV28; J: TRBJ2-1; CDR3: CASSLRPMLQFF
V: TRBV19; J: TRBJ2-6; CDR3: CASNQGYSGANVPTF
V: TRBV12-3/TRBV12-4; J: TRBJ2-1; CDR3: CASSHVPSEQFF
V: TRBV12-3/TRBV12-4; J: TRBJ1-4; CDR3: CASSPGQGLGKLFF
V: TRBV20-1; J: TRBJ1-1; CDR3: CSASPDWGAMNTEAFF
V: TRBV20-1; J: TRBJ2-1; CDR3: CRPGTGGGNEQFF
V: TRBV29-1; J: TRBJ1-1; CDR3: CSVENGLNTEAFF
V: TRBV20-1; J: TRBJ2-1; CDR3: CSANQPGLAINEQFF
V: TRBV12-3/TRBV12-4; J: TRBJ2-3; CDR3: CASSFGIADTQYF
V: TRBV20-1; J: TRBJ1-5; CDR3: CSASFRDQPRHF
V: TRBV12-3/TRBV12-4; J: TRBJ2-1; CDR3: CASSFSTSGSGEQFF
V: TRBV28; J: TRBJ2-5; CDR3: CASSFEARGTQYF
V: TRBV24-1; J: -; CDR3: CATSPPGLYNLNEQFF
V: TRBV28; J: -; CDR3: CASSFAGMGTYEQYF
V: TRBV5-1; J: TRBJ2-6; CDR3: CASSWVGSSGANVLTF